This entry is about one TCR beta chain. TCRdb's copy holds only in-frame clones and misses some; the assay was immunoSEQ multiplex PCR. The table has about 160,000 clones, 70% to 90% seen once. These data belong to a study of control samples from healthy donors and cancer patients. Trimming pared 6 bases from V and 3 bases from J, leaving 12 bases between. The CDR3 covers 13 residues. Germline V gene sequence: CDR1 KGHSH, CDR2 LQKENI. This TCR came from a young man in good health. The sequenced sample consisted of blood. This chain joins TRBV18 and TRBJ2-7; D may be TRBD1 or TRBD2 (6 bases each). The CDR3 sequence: CASSRGTSYEQYF. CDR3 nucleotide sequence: TGTGCCAGCTCCCGGGGGACAAGCTACGAGCAGTACTTC.